The 9 T cell receptor beta chains in this list originate from one sample, sequenced in a study of shared clonotypes between healthy human individuals. CD8 cells classed as naive were CD45RO-negative and positively selected for CCR7, excluding terminally differentiated effector memory CD45RA+ cells. Clones were sequenced by immunoSEQ multiplex PCR, and TCRdb holds only the in-frame ones, with some missing. This table holds around 2.1 million clones, roughly 91% found once. The sequenced material came from naive CD8+ T cells from PBMCs. These receptors originate from a man aged 18 to 35 in good health. Some clones in this sample may be carry-over from other donors' samples.

The CDR3 loop reads CASSQDFPGRTEAFF. The CDR3 region has the DNA TGCGCCAGCAGCCAAGATTTTCCAGGGAGGACTGAAGCTTTCTTT. The chain uses TRBV4-3 and TRBJ1-1; TRBD1 is a possible D gene (5 bases). V lost 0 bases and J lost 5, with 13 bases in between. CDR3 length: 15 amino acids. The germline CDR1 and CDR2 sequences are LGHNA and YSLEER.

This clone was counted a few times. Other DNA sequences in this specimen translate into the identical CDR3. The V and J genes are TRBV7-9 and TRBJ2-7; D is uncertain. The V end lost 3 bases, the J end lost 3 bases, and 3 bases lay between the germline ends. This CDR3 is built from 11 residues. In germline, CDR1 is SEHNR, CDR2 FQNEAQ (reference sequence). CDR3 sequence (DNA): TGTGCCAGCAGCTTTAGCTACGAGCAGTACTTC. Translated: CASSFSYEQYF.

Note on this clone: Additional DNA sequences in this sample encode the identical CDR3. The chain couples TRBV4-3 to TRBJ2-7; possibly TRBD2 for D (5 bases). The CDR3 runs to 14 residues. The V end was cut by 0 bases, the J end by 4 bases, with 10 bases between. Germline loops: CDR1 LGHNA, CDR2 YSLEER. CDR3 in DNA: TGCGCCAGCAGCCAAGACGCCGGCGGGTACGAGCAGTACTTC. This codes for CASSQDAGGYEQYF.

Concerning this clone itself: Other DNA sequences of this sample code for an identical CDR3. The rearrangement joins TRBV28 to TRBJ2-7; D unresolved. The germline V and J ends were trimmed by 3 bases and 1 base, with 4 bases remaining between them. Germline loops: CDR1 MDHEN, CDR2 SYDVKM. The length of the CDR3 is 12 residues. The CDR3 DNA sequence: TGTGCCAGCAGTTTCGGGTCCTACGAGCAGTACTTC. This codes for CASSFGSYEQYF.

The V call is TRBV18, the J call TRBJ2-7, with TRBD2 matching over 7 bases. This CDR3 is built from 14 residues. Germline trimming cut 6 bases from V and 3 bases from J; bases unmatched to any gene: 8. Germline V lookup: CDR1 KGHSH, CDR2 LQKENI. The CDR3 sequence: CASSTGAGNYEQYF. The CDR3, as DNA: TGTGCCAGCTCCACGGGAGCGGGGAACTACGAGCAGTACTTC.

The chain uses TRBV2 and TRBJ2-7; 9 bases agree with TRBD1. Germline V gene lookup returns CDR1 SNHLY and CDR2 FYNNEI. With 7 bases clipped from V and 3 bases from J, the junction kept 13 bases outside the gene matches. The CDR3 length is 16 residues. The CDR3 here is CASNGQPGQGFYEQYF. The CDR3 bases are TGTGCCAGCAACGGACAACCGGGACAGGGCTTCTACGAGCAGTACTTC.

This sequence joins TRBV7-3 and TRBJ2-2; tentatively, D is TRBD1 or TRBD2 (5 bases each). The germline V gene has CDR1 SGHTA and CDR2 FQGTGA. Trimming shortened V by 6 bases and J by 0 bases, and 14 bases separated the two germline ends. The CDR3 is 16 residues long. As DNA, the CDR3 is TGTGCCAGCAGATCACGGGACGGAACGAACACCGGGGAGCTGTTTTTT. Its protein product is CASRSRDGTNTGELFF.

This clone was seen a single time. This chain uses TRBV19 with TRBJ2-5, with 8 bases matching TRBD2. The V segment lost 1 base and the J segment 4 bases; nucleotides outside the gene matches: 8. CDR1 LNHDA and CDR2 SQIVND come from the germline V gene (reference sequence). CDR3 size: 16 residues. CDR3 amino acids: CASSIGRGLAGETQYF. In DNA, the CDR3 is TGTGCCAGTAGTATAGGCCGGGGGCTAGCGGGAGAGACCCAGTACTTC.

This rearrangement joins TRBV4-1 to TRBJ2-2; 7 positions match TRBD1. CDR1 MGHRA and CDR2 YSYEKL come from the germline V gene. Trimming at V came to 0 bases and at J to 1 base, leaving 5 bases not matched to a gene. The CDR3 totals 17 residues. The CDR3, as DNA: TGCGCCAGCAGCCAAGATCAGGGGGTTTTGAACACCGGGGAGCTGTTTTTT. It codes for CASSQDQGVLNTGELFF.